This is a list of T cell receptor beta chains from one sample in a study of cytomegalovirus exposure and HLA in healthy donors. Profiled with immunoSEQ multiplex PCR; TCRdb holds only in-frame clones, not every one. The sample has around 150,000 clones; 80% to 90% are singletons. The sample comprised PBMCs. These receptors were taken from a young woman in good health and CMV-seronegative. Both conserved end residues are part of each CDR3. Each record gives: CDR3 DNA, CDR3 protein, clone size, V gene, J gene, D gene. D genes are given only for firm matches. Size is stated for part of the rows, as once, few or many counts, or as a class when the clone is expanded.

CDR3 DNA: TGTGCCAGCAGCCCGTTCATAGGAACCGGGACACAACTCTACGAGCAGTACTTC; CDR3 protein: CASSPFIGTGTQLYEQYF; clone size: .; V gene: TRBV5-6; J gene: TRBJ2-7; D gene: .
CDR3 DNA: TGCGCCAGCAGCTTCGAGATGCATGAGCAGTTCTTC; CDR3 protein: CASSFEMHEQFF; clone size: .; V gene: TRBV5-1; J gene: TRBJ2-1; D gene: .
CDR3 DNA: TGTGCCAGCAGCCATGGACAGGAACGCTACGAGCAGTACTTC; CDR3 protein: CASSHGQERYEQYF; clone size: .; V gene: TRBV9; J gene: TRBJ2-7; D gene: TRBD1
CDR3 DNA: TGCGCCAGCAGCCAGAGCTTGGAGACCCAGTACTTC; CDR3 protein: CASSQSLETQYF; clone size: .; V gene: TRBV4-1; J gene: TRBJ2-5; D gene: .
CDR3 DNA: TGCGCCAGCAGCCTCGGGACAGGGGTAGACGAGCAGTACTTC; CDR3 protein: CASSLGTGVDEQYF; clone size: .; V gene: TRBV4-1; J gene: TRBJ2-7; D gene: TRBD1
CDR3 DNA: TGTGCCAGCAGCTTAGGCGGGACAGTGGGTCAGCCCCAGCATTTT; CDR3 protein: CASSLGGTVGQPQHF; clone size: .; V gene: TRBV7-9; J gene: TRBJ1-5; D gene: TRBD1
CDR3 DNA: TGTGCCAGCTCAAAGAATAGCGGGAGTTTTTACGAGCAGTACTTC; CDR3 protein: CASSKNSGSFYEQYF; clone size: .; V gene: TRBV18; J gene: TRBJ2-7; D gene: TRBD2
CDR3 DNA: TGTGCCTGGAGTCGGGGGGCGCTTGGCTACACCTTC; CDR3 protein: CAWSRGALGYTF; clone size: .; V gene: TRBV30; J gene: TRBJ1-2; D gene: .
CDR3 DNA: TGTGCCAGCAGACGAATCGGCTCCTACGAGCAGTACTTC; CDR3 protein: CASRRIGSYEQYF; clone size: .; V gene: TRBV6-5; J gene: TRBJ2-7; D gene: .
CDR3 DNA: TGTGCCAGCAGCAACGGACAAGATACGCAGTATTTT; CDR3 protein: CASSNGQDTQYF; clone size: .; V gene: TRBV7-3; J gene: TRBJ2-3; D gene: .
CDR3 DNA: TGTGCCAGCAGTTTTATGAGAGGGGGCTGGGGTTCCTACGAGCAGTACTTC; CDR3 protein: CASSFMRGGWGSYEQYF; clone size: .; V gene: TRBV28; J gene: TRBJ2-7; D gene: TRBD1
CDR3 DNA: TGTGCCAGCAGCTTACAGGCAGGGAGGAACTATGGCTACACCTTC; CDR3 protein: CASSLQAGRNYGYTF; clone size: .; V gene: TRBV7-9; J gene: TRBJ1-2; D gene: .
CDR3 DNA: TGTGCCAGCAGCCCTACAGGGGGCGACTATGGCTACACCTTC; CDR3 protein: CASSPTGGDYGYTF; clone size: .; V gene: TRBV7-3; J gene: TRBJ1-2; D gene: TRBD1
CDR3 DNA: TGTGCCAGCAGATGGGCCCAACCCTACGAGCAGTACTTC; CDR3 protein: CASRWAQPYEQYF; clone size: .; V gene: TRBV6-6; J gene: TRBJ2-7; D gene: .
CDR3 DNA: TGTGCCAGCGTTGGCGGACAGAACTATGGCTACCCCTTC; CDR3 protein: CASVGGQNYGYPF; clone size: .; V gene: TRBV28; J gene: TRBJ1-2; D gene: .
CDR3 DNA: TGTGCCAGCAGCGTAGACGGGGGGGGCCTCTACGAGCAGTACTTC; CDR3 protein: CASSVDGGGLYEQYF; clone size: .; V gene: TRBV9; J gene: TRBJ2-7; D gene: TRBD2
CDR3 DNA: TGTGCCAGCAGCTTATGGACAGTGAACACCGGGGAGCTGTTTTTT; CDR3 protein: CASSLWTVNTGELFF; clone size: .; V gene: TRBV5-4; J gene: TRBJ2-2; D gene: .
CDR3 DNA: TGTGCCAGTAGCCTAGCGGGAGTATTTTCCTACAATGAGCAGTTCTTC; CDR3 protein: CASSLAGVFSYNEQFF; clone size: once; V gene: TRBV19; J gene: TRBJ2-1; D gene: TRBD2
CDR3 DNA: TGTGCCAGCAGCGTAAGCCGGGACAGGGGGAACACCGGGGAGCTGTTTTTT; CDR3 protein: CASSVSRDRGNTGELFF; clone size: once; V gene: TRBV9; J gene: TRBJ2-2; D gene: TRBD1
CDR3 DNA: TGCGCCAGCAGCCAAGATCTTCCTAGTATCGAGCATGAGCAGTTCTTC; CDR3 protein: CASSQDLPSIEHEQFF; clone size: few; V gene: TRBV4-3; J gene: TRBJ2-1; D gene: .
CDR3 DNA: TGTGCCAGCAGCTCAGCCGGGAAAATCAATGAAAAACTGTTTTTT; CDR3 protein: CASSSAGKINEKLFF; clone size: .; V gene: TRBV5-4; J gene: TRBJ1-4; D gene: .
CDR3 DNA: TGTGCCAGCAGCGCATTCCGGGACAGGGGTCACTTC; CDR3 protein: CASSAFRDRGHF; clone size: .; V gene: TRBV7-9; J gene: TRBJ2-5; D gene: TRBD1
CDR3 DNA: TGTGCCAGCAGCAAGGCCTCTAGCGGGACGTCCTACGAGCAGTACTTC; CDR3 protein: CASSKASSGTSYEQYF; clone size: .; V gene: TRBV7-2; J gene: TRBJ2-7; D gene: TRBD2
CDR3 DNA: TGTGCCAGCAGCTCGCCTCGGGAGGGAGCTCAAGAGACCCAGTACTTC; CDR3 protein: CASSSPREGAQETQYF; clone size: .; V gene: TRBV13; J gene: TRBJ2-5; D gene: TRBD2
CDR3 DNA: TGCGCCAGCAGCCAAGGGACTTCCCCGGGTTACGAGCAGTACTTC; CDR3 protein: CASSQGTSPGYEQYF; clone size: .; V gene: TRBV4-3; J gene: TRBJ2-7; D gene: .
CDR3 DNA: TGTGCCAGCAGATTCCGACAGGGGGAGAACTATGGCTACACCTTC; CDR3 protein: CASRFRQGENYGYTF; clone size: many; V gene: TRBV6-5; J gene: TRBJ1-2; D gene: TRBD1
CDR3 DNA: TGTGCCAGCAGCTTCGGTGTGTCTTCACCGCCCGATGAGCAGTTCTTC; CDR3 protein: CASSFGVSSPPDEQFF; clone size: .; V gene: TRBV7-9; J gene: TRBJ2-1; D gene: .
CDR3 DNA: TGTGCCAGCAGCTTAAGGACTAGCGGGTACAATGAGCAGTTCTTC; CDR3 protein: CASSLRTSGYNEQFF; clone size: .; V gene: TRBV7-2; J gene: TRBJ2-1; D gene: TRBD2
CDR3 DNA: TGTGCCAGCAGCTTAGTTGGGCAGTACACCGGGGAGCTGTTTTTT; CDR3 protein: CASSLVGQYTGELFF; clone size: .; V gene: TRBV7-9; J gene: TRBJ2-2; D gene: .
CDR3 DNA: TGTGCCTGGAGTGTAGATCTGGCGGGATCCTACAATGAGCAGTTCTTC; CDR3 protein: CAWSVDLAGSYNEQFF; clone size: .; V gene: TRBV30; J gene: TRBJ2-1; D gene: .
CDR3 DNA: TGTGCCAGCTCCGGTACGGTGAACACTGAAGCTTTCTTT; CDR3 protein: CASSGTVNTEAFF; clone size: .; V gene: TRBV18; J gene: TRBJ1-1; D gene: .
CDR3 DNA: TGCGCCAGCAGCCAAGTTTGGGTAGCGGGAACTAGCACAGATACGCAGTATTTT; CDR3 protein: CASSQVWVAGTSTDTQYF; clone size: .; V gene: TRBV4-1; J gene: TRBJ2-3; D gene: TRBD2
CDR3 DNA: TGTGCCAGCAGCTTGGAGGGACAGGGGTTCGAGCAGTACTTC; CDR3 protein: CASSLEGQGFEQYF; clone size: .; V gene: TRBV5-4; J gene: TRBJ2-7; D gene: TRBD1
CDR3 DNA: TGTGCCAGCAGCTTGGGGGGCGGGGGCCCGTCCAATGAGCAGTTCTTC; CDR3 protein: CASSLGGGGPSNEQFF; clone size: .; V gene: TRBV5-4; J gene: TRBJ2-1; D gene: .
CDR3 DNA: TGTGCCAGCAGCGCCGGGACTAGTACTATTCATGAGCAGTTCTTC; CDR3 protein: CASSAGTSTIHEQFF; clone size: .; V gene: TRBV6-4; J gene: TRBJ2-1; D gene: TRBD2
CDR3 DNA: TGTGCCATCAGTGAGGCTAGCGGGGTGACTGAGCAGTTCTTC; CDR3 protein: CAISEASGVTEQFF; clone size: .; V gene: TRBV10-3; J gene: TRBJ2-1; D gene: TRBD2
CDR3 DNA: TGTGCCAGCAGCTCGACATCGGACAGGCGGGCCACTGAAGCTTTCTTT; CDR3 protein: CASSSTSDRRATEAFF; clone size: once; V gene: TRBV7-8; J gene: TRBJ1-1; D gene: TRBD1
CDR3 DNA: TGTGCCAGCAGCTTAGGTGACCGACTAGCGACATGGGATACGCAGTATTTT; CDR3 protein: CASSLGDRLATWDTQYF; clone size: once; V gene: TRBV7-2; J gene: TRBJ2-3; D gene: TRBD2
CDR3 DNA: TGTGCCAGTAGTATAGGACAGCTGGGTGGGACTGAAGCTTTCTTT; CDR3 protein: CASSIGQLGGTEAFF; clone size: .; V gene: TRBV19; J gene: TRBJ1-1; D gene: .
CDR3 DNA: TGTGCCAGCAGCACCCAAACAGGGATACATGGCAATGAGCAGTTCTTC; CDR3 protein: CASSTQTGIHGNEQFF; clone size: .; V gene: TRBV7-3; J gene: TRBJ2-1; D gene: .
CDR3 DNA: TGTGCCAGCAGCAAGGGCAGAAGACTAGCTAACTATGGCTACACCTTC; CDR3 protein: CASSKGRRLANYGYTF; clone size: .; V gene: TRBV21-1; J gene: TRBJ1-2; D gene: .
CDR3 DNA: TGTGCCAGCAGCTTCGGACAGGGGGGTTATAGCAATCAGCCCCAGCATTTT; CDR3 protein: CASSFGQGGYSNQPQHF; clone size: .; V gene: TRBV7-9; J gene: TRBJ1-5; D gene: TRBD1
CDR3 DNA: TGTGCCAGCAGCTTAGGGGCGGGTGTCGACACTGAAGCTTTCTTT; CDR3 protein: CASSLGAGVDTEAFF; clone size: .; V gene: TRBV7-9; J gene: TRBJ1-1; D gene: .
CDR3 DNA: TGTGCCAGCAGCTTAAGCCAGGGTCCGGATACGCAGTATTTT; CDR3 protein: CASSLSQGPDTQYF; clone size: .; V gene: TRBV7-7; J gene: TRBJ2-3; D gene: .
CDR3 DNA: TGTGCCAGCAGCGTAGGTTCACAGATTAGCACAGATACGCAGTATTTT; CDR3 protein: CASSVGSQISTDTQYF; clone size: .; V gene: TRBV9; J gene: TRBJ2-3; D gene: .